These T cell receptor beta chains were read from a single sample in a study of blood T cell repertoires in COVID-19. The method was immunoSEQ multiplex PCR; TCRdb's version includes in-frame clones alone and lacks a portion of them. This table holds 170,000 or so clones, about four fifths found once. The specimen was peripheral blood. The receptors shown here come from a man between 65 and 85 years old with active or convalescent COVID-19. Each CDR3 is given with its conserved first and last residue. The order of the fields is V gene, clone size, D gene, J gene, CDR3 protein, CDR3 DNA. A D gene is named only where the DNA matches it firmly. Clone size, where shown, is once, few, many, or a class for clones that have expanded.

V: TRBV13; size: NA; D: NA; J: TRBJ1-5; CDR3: CASSPTTGLRNQPQHF; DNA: TGTGCCAGCAGCCCGACGACAGGTCTGAGAAATCAGCCCCAGCATTTT
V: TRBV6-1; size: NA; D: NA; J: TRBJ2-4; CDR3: CASSETGLLQNIQYF; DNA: TGTGCCAGCAGTGAGACGGGACTTCTCCAAAACATTCAGTACTTC
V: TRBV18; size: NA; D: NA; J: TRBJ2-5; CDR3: CASSQDRETQYF; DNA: TGTGCCAGCTCTCAGGATAGAGAGACCCAGTACTTC
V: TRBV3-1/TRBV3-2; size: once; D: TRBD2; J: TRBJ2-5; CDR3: CASSQDTFGGRGETQYF; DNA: TGTGCCAGCAGCCAAGATACTTTCGGCGGGAGGGGGGAGACCCAGTACTTC
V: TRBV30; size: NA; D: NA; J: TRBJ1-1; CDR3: CAWSRGPHTEAFF; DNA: TGTGCCTGGAGTAGGGGCCCTCACACTGAAGCTTTCTTT
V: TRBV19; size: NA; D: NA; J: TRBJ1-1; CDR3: CASSFKRGGKAEAFF; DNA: TGTGCCAGTAGTTTTAAACGGGGCGGGAAGGCTGAAGCTTTCTTT
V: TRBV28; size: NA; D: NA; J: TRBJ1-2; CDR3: CASSPTPDRINYGYTF; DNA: TGTGCCAGCAGTCCCACACCGGACAGAATTAACTATGGCTACACCTTC
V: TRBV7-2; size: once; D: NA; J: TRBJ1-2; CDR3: CASRTGGGTGYGYTF; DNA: TGTGCCAGCAGGACAGGCGGTGGGACGGGGTATGGCTACACCTTC
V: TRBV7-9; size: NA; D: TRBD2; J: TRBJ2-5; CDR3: CASSLGIQASGSQETQYF; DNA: TGTGCCAGCAGCTTAGGGATCCAGGCTAGCGGGAGTCAAGAGACCCAGTACTTC
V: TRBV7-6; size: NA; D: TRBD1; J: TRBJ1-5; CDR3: CASSLTGEEPQHF; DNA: TGTGCCAGCAGCTTGACAGGGGAGGAGCCCCAGCATTTT
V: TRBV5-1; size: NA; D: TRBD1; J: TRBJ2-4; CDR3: CASSFQGADQRRYF; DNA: TGCGCCAGCAGCTTTCAGGGGGCCGATCAAAGGCGGTACTTC
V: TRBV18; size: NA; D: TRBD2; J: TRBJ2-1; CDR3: CASSPPSGGPRGNEQFF; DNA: TGTGCCAGCTCACCACCTAGCGGGGGGCCCCGGGGTAATGAGCAGTTCTTC
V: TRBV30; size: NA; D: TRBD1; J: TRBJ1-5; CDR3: CAWTWDRWNQPQHF; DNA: TGTGCCTGGACTTGGGACAGGTGGAATCAGCCCCAGCATTTT
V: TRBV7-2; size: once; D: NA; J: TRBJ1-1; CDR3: CASSPDKRTEAFF; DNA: TGTGCCAGCAGCCCCGACAAACGCACTGAAGCTTTCTTT
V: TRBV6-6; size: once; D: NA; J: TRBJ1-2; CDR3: CASSPPRGGTDYGYTF; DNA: TGTGCCAGCAGTCCCCCTCGGGGAGGAACGGACTATGGCTACACCTTC
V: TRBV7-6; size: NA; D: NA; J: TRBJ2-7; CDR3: CASSLDRSGGPREQYF; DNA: TGTGCCAGCAGCTTGGACAGATCGGGAGGCCCTCGCGAGCAGTACTTC
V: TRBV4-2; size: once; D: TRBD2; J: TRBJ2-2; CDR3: CASSRVAGANTGELFF; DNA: TGTGCCAGCAGCCGGGTAGCGGGAGCGAACACCGGGGAGCTGTTTTTT
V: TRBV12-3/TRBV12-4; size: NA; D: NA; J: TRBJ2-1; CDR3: CASSSPPGHPQFF; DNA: TGTGCCAGCAGTTCGCCACCGGGACACCCTCAGTTCTTC
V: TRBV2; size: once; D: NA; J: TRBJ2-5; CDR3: CASSTEGTSGETQYF; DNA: TGTGCCAGCAGCACAGAAGGGACTTCGGGGGAGACCCAGTACTTC
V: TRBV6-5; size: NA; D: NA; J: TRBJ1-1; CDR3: CASILQGFSTEAFF; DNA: TGTGCCAGCATACTACAGGGTTTCAGCACTGAAGCTTTCTTT
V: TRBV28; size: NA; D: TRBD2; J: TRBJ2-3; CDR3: CASSLAGGQDTQYF; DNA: TGTGCCAGCAGTTTGGCGGGGGGGCAAGATACGCAGTATTTT
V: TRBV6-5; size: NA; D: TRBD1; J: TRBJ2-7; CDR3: CASRDGTGSTYEQYF; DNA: TGTGCCAGCAGAGATGGGACAGGGAGCACCTACGAGCAGTACTTC
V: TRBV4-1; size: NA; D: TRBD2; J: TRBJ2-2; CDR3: CASSRAGTSGRGNTGELFF; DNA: TGCGCCAGCAGCCGGGCCGGGACTAGCGGGAGGGGGAACACCGGGGAGCTGTTTTTT
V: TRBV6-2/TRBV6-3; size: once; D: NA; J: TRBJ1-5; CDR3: CASSLIRNQPQHF; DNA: TGTGCCAGCAGTTTAATCAGGAATCAGCCCCAGCATTTT
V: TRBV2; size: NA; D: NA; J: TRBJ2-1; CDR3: CASSNSGPYNEQFF; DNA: TGTGCCAGCAGTAATAGCGGACCCTACAATGAGCAGTTCTTC
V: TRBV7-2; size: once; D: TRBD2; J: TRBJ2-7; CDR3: CASSRSGGAYEQYF; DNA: TGTGCCAGCAGCAGATCGGGGGGAGCCTACGAGCAGTACTTC
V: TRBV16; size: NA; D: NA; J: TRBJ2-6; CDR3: CASSQYRTSGANVLTF; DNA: TGTGCCAGCAGCCAGTACAGGACCTCTGGGGCCAACGTCCTGACTTTC
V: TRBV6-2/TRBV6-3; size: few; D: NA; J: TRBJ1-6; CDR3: CASSRPGGYSPLHF; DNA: TGTGCCAGCAGTCGGCCCGGGGGGTACTCACCCCTCCACTTT
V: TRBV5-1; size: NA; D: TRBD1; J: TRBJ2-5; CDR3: CASSAGQGAGNQETQYF; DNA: TGCGCCAGCAGCGCAGGACAGGGGGCGGGGAACCAAGAGACCCAGTACTTC
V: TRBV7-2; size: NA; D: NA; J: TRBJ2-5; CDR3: CASSARGQFRAQYF; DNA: TGTGCCAGCAGCGCTAGGGGCCAGTTTCGGGCCCAGTACTTC
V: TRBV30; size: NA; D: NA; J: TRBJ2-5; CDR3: CAWSAGSQEAQYF; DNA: TGTGCCTGGAGTGCCGGGAGTCAAGAGGCCCAGTACTTC
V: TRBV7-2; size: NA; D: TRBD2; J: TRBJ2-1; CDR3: CASSRTSGIYNEQFF; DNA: TGTGCCAGCAGCAGAACTAGCGGGATATACAATGAGCAGTTCTTC
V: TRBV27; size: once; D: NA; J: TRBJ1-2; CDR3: CASSTEQGYGGYTF; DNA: TGTGCCAGCAGTACGGAACAGGGTTACGGTGGCTACACCTTC
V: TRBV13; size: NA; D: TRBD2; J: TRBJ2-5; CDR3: CASRVAGGPGETQYF; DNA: TGTGCCAGCAGGGTAGCGGGGGGGCCAGGGGAGACCCAGTACTTC
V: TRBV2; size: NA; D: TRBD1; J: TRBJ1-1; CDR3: CASSPGQGWAEAFF; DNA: TGTGCCAGCAGCCCGGGACAGGGGTGGGCTGAAGCTTTCTTT
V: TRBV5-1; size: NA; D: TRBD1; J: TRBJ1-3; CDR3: CASSEGAAGNTIYF; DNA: TGCGCCAGCAGCGAGGGGGCCGCTGGAAACACCATATATTTT
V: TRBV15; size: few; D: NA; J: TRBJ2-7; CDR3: CATSRDGGEGYEQYF; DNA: TGTGCCACCAGCAGAGATGGAGGGGAAGGGTACGAGCAGTACTTC
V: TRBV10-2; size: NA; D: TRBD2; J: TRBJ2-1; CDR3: CATRLAGDDEQFF; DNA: TGCGCCACCAGACTAGCGGGAGACGATGAGCAGTTCTTC
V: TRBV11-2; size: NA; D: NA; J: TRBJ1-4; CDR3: CASSLWTATNEKLFF; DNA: TGTGCCAGCAGCCTCTGGACAGCAACTAATGAAAAACTGTTTTTT
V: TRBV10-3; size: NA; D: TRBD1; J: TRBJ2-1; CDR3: CAIRGQGAKGEQFF; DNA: TGTGCCATCAGGGGACAGGGGGCGAAGGGTGAGCAGTTCTTC